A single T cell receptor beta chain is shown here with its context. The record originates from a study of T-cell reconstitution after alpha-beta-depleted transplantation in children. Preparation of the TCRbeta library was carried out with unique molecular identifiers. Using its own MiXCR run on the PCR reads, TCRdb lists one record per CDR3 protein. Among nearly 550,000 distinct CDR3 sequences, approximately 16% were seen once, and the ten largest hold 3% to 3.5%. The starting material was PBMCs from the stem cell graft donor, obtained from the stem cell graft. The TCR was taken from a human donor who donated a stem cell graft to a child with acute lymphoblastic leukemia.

CDR3 amino acids: CASSAGGRYEQYF. CDR3 sequence (DNA): TGTGCCAGCAGTGCAGGGGGCCGATACGAGCAGTACTTC. The rearrangement uses TRBV25-1 and TRBJ2-7; TRBD1 matches at 8 bases. The germline CDR1 and CDR2 sequences are MGHDK and SYGVNS. This CDR3 has 13 amino acids. The V and J ends lost 4 bases and 4 bases, in that order; junction bases with no gene match: 3.